This record concerns one T cell receptor (beta chain) sequence. The sample originates from a study of blood T cell repertoires in COVID-19. Overall study context: The United States, Italy and Spain were the sources of the acute and convalescent COVID-19 samples. PBMCs, B-cell-depleted T cells, or T cells were the source of the cDNA or gDNA that made up the material.

In the original analysis: From reference gene primer amplification, estimates of nucleated cell counts were derived. Clones were read by immunoSEQ multiplex PCR, and TCRdb kept only the in-frame ones, dropping some. The V and J calls and clone size were taken over from that table, and D and trimming were inferred from the DNA. Of around 53,000 clones in the sample, 84% were seen once. The V gene's germline CDR1 is MNHNS and CDR2 SASEGT. The germline V and J ends were trimmed by 3 bases and 9 bases, with 17 bases remaining between them. This CDR3 is built from 14 residues. V and J are TRBV6-1 and TRBJ1-1; D is ambiguous. The sequencing sample was made of peripheral blood. This sequence was found in a man between 65 and 80 years old with active COVID-19. The CDR3: CASSDNRVAIKAFF. CDR3 in DNA: TGTGCCAGCAGTGACAATCGGGTCGCTATCAAAGCTTTCTTT.